A selection of T cell receptor beta chains follows, all from one sample in a study of T cell clonotyping in hematopoietic cell transplantation. Sequenced by immunoSEQ multiplex PCR; TCRdb stores in-frame clones only, minus some. The table includes around 4,800 clones, around 20% detected once. The starting material was PBMCs, obtained 180 days after allogeneic stem cell transplant. Source of these receptors: a young adult male patient who had an allogeneic stem cell transplant, so the T cells may come from the graft donor. Some clones in this sample may be carry-over from other donors' samples. CDR3s include the opening cysteine and the closing phenylalanine or tryptophan. The D gene is left open where the match is weak. For some rows the clone size is stated as once, few or many, or as a class when expanded; others skip it.

clone size: -; D gene: TRBD2; V gene: TRBV7-9; J gene: TRBJ2-2; CDR3 DNA: TGTGCCAGCAGCCTCGCGGGGGGGCAAGCCGGGGAGCTGTTTTTT; CDR3 protein: CASSLAGGQAGELFF
clone size: few; D gene: TRBD2; V gene: TRBV28; J gene: TRBJ2-2; CDR3 DNA: TGTGCCAGCGGGGCGGGGGTCAACACCGGGGAGCTGTTTTTT; CDR3 protein: CASGAGVNTGELFF
clone size: -; D gene: -; V gene: TRBV30; J gene: TRBJ2-7; CDR3 DNA: TGTGCCTGGAGTGTATGGGAATTCAACTCCTACGAGCAGTACTTC; CDR3 protein: CAWSVWEFNSYEQYF
clone size: -; D gene: -; V gene: TRBV30; J gene: TRBJ1-2; CDR3 DNA: TGTGCCTGGAGTGGGACCTACCCCTATGGCTACACCTTC; CDR3 protein: CAWSGTYPYGYTF
clone size: -; D gene: -; V gene: TRBV30; J gene: TRBJ1-6; CDR3 DNA: TGTGCCTGCGGACCGGCGCCCCTCCACTTT; CDR3 protein: CACGPAPLHF
clone size: medium-sized; D gene: TRBD1; V gene: TRBV29-1; J gene: TRBJ2-3; CDR3 DNA: TGCAGCATCGAGGGACAGGGATACACAGATACGCAGTATTTT; CDR3 protein: CSIEGQGYTDTQYF
clone size: -; D gene: -; V gene: TRBV29-1; J gene: TRBJ2-2; CDR3 DNA: TGCAGCGTTGAAATCCGCACCGGGGAGCTGTTTTTT; CDR3 protein: CSVEIRTGELFF
clone size: few; D gene: -; V gene: TRBV30; J gene: TRBJ1-2; CDR3 DNA: TGTGCCTGGACCCCACGGACTAACTATGGCTACACCTTC; CDR3 protein: CAWTPRTNYGYTF
clone size: -; D gene: -; V gene: TRBV30; J gene: TRBJ1-6; CDR3 DNA: TGTGCCTGGGAGAGGGGAGGCTCCTATAATTCACCCCTCCACTTT; CDR3 protein: CAWERGGSYNSPLHF
clone size: -; D gene: TRBD2; V gene: TRBV30; J gene: TRBJ2-7; CDR3 DNA: TGTGCCGCGGGGGTGGTCTCCTACGAGCAGTACTTC; CDR3 protein: CAAGVVSYEQYF
clone size: few; D gene: -; V gene: TRBV7-7; J gene: TRBJ2-2; CDR3 DNA: TGTGCTAGCAGCCTTGGTCGGGGCGGGGAGCTGTTTTTT; CDR3 protein: CASSLGRGGELFF
clone size: -; D gene: -; V gene: TRBV9; J gene: TRBJ2-2; CDR3 DNA: TGTGCCAGCAGCGTATTTGGGCAGTCAAACACCGGGGAGCTGTTTTTT; CDR3 protein: CASSVFGQSNTGELFF
clone size: -; D gene: -; V gene: TRBV30; J gene: TRBJ2-7; CDR3 DNA: TGTGCCTGGAGTGATCAGTCAGAGCAGTACTTC; CDR3 protein: CAWSDQSEQYF
clone size: -; D gene: TRBD2; V gene: TRBV29-1; J gene: TRBJ2-7; CDR3 DNA: TGCAGCGTTGGGTTAAGCGGACTAGCGGGAGACGAGCAGTACTTC; CDR3 protein: CSVGLSGLAGDEQYF
clone size: few; D gene: -; V gene: TRBV27; J gene: TRBJ2-1; CDR3 DNA: TGTGCCAGCAGTTTTTGGCGGCCTGAGAAATACAATGAGCAGTTCTTC; CDR3 protein: CASSFWRPEKYNEQFF
clone size: -; D gene: -; V gene: TRBV9; J gene: TRBJ2-5; CDR3 DNA: TGTGCCAGCAGCGCCAGGGTTGGTGGTGGGGAGACCCAGTACTTC; CDR3 protein: CASSARVGGGETQYF
clone size: -; D gene: -; V gene: TRBV30; J gene: TRBJ2-5; CDR3 DNA: TGTGCCTGGGGGGGGGCCAGGGGCTTTCAAGAGACCCAGTACTTC; CDR3 protein: CAWGGARGFQETQYF
clone size: medium-sized; D gene: TRBD1; V gene: TRBV5-6; J gene: TRBJ1-2; CDR3 DNA: TGTGCCAGCAGCTGGGGACAGAACTATGGCTACACCTTC; CDR3 protein: CASSWGQNYGYTF
clone size: few; D gene: TRBD1; V gene: TRBV7-9; J gene: TRBJ2-1; CDR3 DNA: TGTGCCAGCAGGCCCGGGACAGGGGCCTACAATGAGCAGTTCTTC; CDR3 protein: CASRPGTGAYNEQFF
clone size: -; D gene: TRBD1; V gene: TRBV30; J gene: TRBJ1-5; CDR3 DNA: TGTGCCTGGAGTAGAACTGGACAGGGGAATCAGCCCCAGCATTTT; CDR3 protein: CAWSRTGQGNQPQHF
clone size: -; D gene: -; V gene: TRBV25-1; J gene: TRBJ2-5; CDR3 DNA: TGTGCCAGCAGTGCCACAGAGACCCAGTACTTC; CDR3 protein: CASSATETQYF
clone size: -; D gene: TRBD1; V gene: TRBV19; J gene: TRBJ2-5; CDR3 DNA: TGTGCCAGTAGTATGTACAGGGGGCAAGAGACCCAGTACTTC; CDR3 protein: CASSMYRGQETQYF
clone size: -; D gene: TRBD1; V gene: TRBV6-5; J gene: TRBJ2-2; CDR3 DNA: TGTGCCACCCGGACAGGGTCCACCGGGGAGCTGTTTTTT; CDR3 protein: CATRTGSTGELFF
clone size: -; D gene: -; V gene: TRBV30; J gene: TRBJ1-1; CDR3 DNA: TGTGCCTGGAGTACCGAGATGGACACTGAAGCTTTCTTT; CDR3 protein: CAWSTEMDTEAFF